This TCR beta chain was found in a study of cytomegalovirus exposure and HLA in healthy donors. On the study more broadly: Earlier work reported 117 million unique TCR beta sequences from about 190 million T cells.

The PCR ran on 60 Vbeta and 13 Jbeta primers. The method was immunoSEQ multiplex PCR; TCRdb's version includes in-frame clones alone and lacks a portion of them. The repertoire includes over 100,000 clones, 83% of them detected once, and 2% to 3% sits in the top ten. Study-level points and caveats: On later analysis, the bulk of CMV-associated TCR beta chains appeared to be HLA-restricted.

Germline-derived CDR1 and CDR2 are SGHTA and FQGNSA. The CDR3 loop spans 14 amino acids. V lost 1 base and J lost 9, with 16 bases in between. To note about this clone: Its antigen remains unknown.

The receptor's source is a man aged 35 to 55 in good health and CMV-seronegative. This chain joins TRBV7-2 and TRBJ2-7, with D perhaps matching TRBD2 (5 bases). The sample consisted of PBMCs. CDR3 sequence: CASSLGAGPGVQYF. The CDR3 coding sequence is TGTGCCAGCAGCTTAGGAGCAGGCCCCGGGGTGCAGTACTTC.